The present T cell receptor (beta chain) was sequenced within a study of T cells in tumors after PD-1 blockade. The overall study: Patients received pembrolizumab 200 mg every 3 weeks or cemiplimab 350 mg every 2 weeks.

The CDR3 is 20 amino acids. The V and J ends lost 2 bases and 0 bases respectively, with 25 bases between them. Germline V gives CDR1 GTSNPN, CDR2 SVGIG (reference sequence). Data came from immunoSEQ multiplex PCR; TCRdb stores just in-frame clones and leaves some out. The table shows about 59,000 clones, with around 80% occurring only once. Specimen: PBMCs, collected before anti-PD-1 treatment. The chain carries TRBV30 and TRBJ1-4, with a weak D call TRBD1 (5 bases). The clonotype comes from a human donor with basal cell carcinoma. The DNA for the CDR3 is TGTGCCTGGAGTCTTAGTTTTAGGACACGCGATTCTGCAACTAATGAAAAACTGTTTTTT. This gives the protein CAWSLSFRTRDSATNEKLFF.